This TCR beta chain is from a study of beta chain features in type 1 diabetes. For this clone: Antigen: not known. Other DNA sequences in the sample encode the same CDR3.

Study-level results: Moderately but significantly shorter TCRB CDR3s were found in Type 1 diabetes patients in all four CD4+ subsets.

Sequenced material consisted of expressed TCRB transcripts (all of the isolated RNA was reverse transcribed). Assay: immunoSEQ multiplex PCR; the TCRdb copy retains only in-frame clones and omits some. The sample yields about 130,000 clones, just over 9% seen once. CD45RO/CCR7/CD25/CD127/CD95/CD27 staining was used to isolate CD4+ naive, central memory, regulatory and stem cell-like memory cells by sorting. The CDR3 length is 14 residues. The V gene's germline CDR1 is MNHEY and CDR2 SMNVEV (reference sequence). Trimming removed 3 bases at V and 4 bases at J, with 9 bases between. Sequenced sample: central memory CD4+ T cells from blood. V and J are TRBV27 and TRBJ2-2; possibly TRBD2 for D (6 bases). This clonotype originated in a man between 18 and 29 years old in good health. CDR3 in amino acids: CASSFSGVTGELFF. CDR3 sequence (DNA): TGTGCCAGCAGTTTTAGCGGAGTCACCGGGGAGCTGTTTTTT.